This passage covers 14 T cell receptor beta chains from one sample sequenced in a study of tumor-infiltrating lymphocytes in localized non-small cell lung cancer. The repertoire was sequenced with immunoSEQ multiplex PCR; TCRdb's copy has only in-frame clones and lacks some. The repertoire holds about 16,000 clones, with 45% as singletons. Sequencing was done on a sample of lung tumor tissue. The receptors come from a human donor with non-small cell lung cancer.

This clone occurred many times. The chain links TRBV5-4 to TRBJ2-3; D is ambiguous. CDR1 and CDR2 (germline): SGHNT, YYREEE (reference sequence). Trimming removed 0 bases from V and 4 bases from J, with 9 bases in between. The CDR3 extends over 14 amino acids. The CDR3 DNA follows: TGTGCCAGCAGCTTGGACCTTCACGCAGATACGCAGTATTTT. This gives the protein CASSLDLHADTQYF. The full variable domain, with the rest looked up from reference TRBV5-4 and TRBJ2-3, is ETGVTQSPTHLIKTRGQQVTLRCSSQSGHNTVSWYQQALGQGPQFIFQYYREEENGRGNFPPRFSGLQFPNYSSELNVNALELDDSALYLCASSLDLHADTQYFGPGTRLTVL.

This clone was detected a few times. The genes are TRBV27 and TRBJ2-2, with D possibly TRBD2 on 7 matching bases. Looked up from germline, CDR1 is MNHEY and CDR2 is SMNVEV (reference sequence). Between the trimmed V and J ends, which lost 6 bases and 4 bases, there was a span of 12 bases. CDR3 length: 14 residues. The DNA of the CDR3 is TGTGCCAGCAGGGCGGGGGCGGGCACCGGGGAGCTGTTTTTT. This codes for CASRAGAGTGELFF.

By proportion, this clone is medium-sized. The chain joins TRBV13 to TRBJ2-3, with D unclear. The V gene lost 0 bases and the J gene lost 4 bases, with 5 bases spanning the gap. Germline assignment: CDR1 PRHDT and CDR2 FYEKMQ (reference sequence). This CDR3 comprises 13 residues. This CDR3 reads CASSLGGSDTQYF. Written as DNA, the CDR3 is TGTGCCAGCAGCTTAGGGGGGTCAGATACGCAGTATTTT. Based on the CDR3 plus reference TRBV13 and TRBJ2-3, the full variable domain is AAGVIQSPRHLIKEKRETATLKCYPIPRHDTVYWYQQGPGQDPQFLISFYEKMQSDKGSIPDRFSAQQFSDYHSELNMSSLELGDSALYFCASSLGGSDTQYFGPGTRLTVL.

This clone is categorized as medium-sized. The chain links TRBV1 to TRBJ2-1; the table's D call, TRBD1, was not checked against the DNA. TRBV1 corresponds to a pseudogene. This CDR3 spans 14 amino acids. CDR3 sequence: CTSSQGTGNNEQFF. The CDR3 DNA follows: TGCACCAGCAGCCAAGGGACAGGGAACAATGAGCAGTTCTTC.

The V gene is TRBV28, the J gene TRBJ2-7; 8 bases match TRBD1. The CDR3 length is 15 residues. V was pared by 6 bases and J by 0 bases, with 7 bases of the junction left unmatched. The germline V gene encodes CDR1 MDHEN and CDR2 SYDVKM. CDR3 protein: CASRKPGQASYEQYF. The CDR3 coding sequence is TGTGCCAGCAGAAAGCCGGGACAGGCCTCCTACGAGCAGTACTTC.

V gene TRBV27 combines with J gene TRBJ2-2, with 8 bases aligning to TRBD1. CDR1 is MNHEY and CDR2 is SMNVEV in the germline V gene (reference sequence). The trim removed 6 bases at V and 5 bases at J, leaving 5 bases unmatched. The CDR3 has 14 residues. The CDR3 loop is CASRGTGRTGELFF. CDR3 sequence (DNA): TGTGCCAGCAGGGGGACAGGTCGGACCGGGGAGCTGTTTTTT.

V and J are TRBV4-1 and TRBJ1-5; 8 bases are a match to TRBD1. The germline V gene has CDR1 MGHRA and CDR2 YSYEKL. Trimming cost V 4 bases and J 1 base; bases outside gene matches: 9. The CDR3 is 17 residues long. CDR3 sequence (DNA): TGCGCCAGCAGCCGAGACTTTCAGGGGGCGAGCAATCAGCCCCAGCATTTT. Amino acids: CASSRDFQGASNQPQHF.

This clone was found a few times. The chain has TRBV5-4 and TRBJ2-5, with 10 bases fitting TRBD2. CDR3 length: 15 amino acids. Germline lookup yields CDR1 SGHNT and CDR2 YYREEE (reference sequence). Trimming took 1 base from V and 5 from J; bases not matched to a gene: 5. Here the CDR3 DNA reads TGTGCCAGCAGCTTGCAGCGGGGGGGCGGGGAGACCCAGTACTTC. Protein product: CASSLQRGGGETQYF.

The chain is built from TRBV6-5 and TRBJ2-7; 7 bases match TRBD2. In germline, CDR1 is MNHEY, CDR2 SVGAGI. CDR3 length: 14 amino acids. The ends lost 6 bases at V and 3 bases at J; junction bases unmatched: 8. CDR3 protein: CASRRAGRLYEQYF. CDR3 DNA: TGTGCCAGCAGGCGAGCGGGGAGGCTCTACGAGCAGTACTTC.

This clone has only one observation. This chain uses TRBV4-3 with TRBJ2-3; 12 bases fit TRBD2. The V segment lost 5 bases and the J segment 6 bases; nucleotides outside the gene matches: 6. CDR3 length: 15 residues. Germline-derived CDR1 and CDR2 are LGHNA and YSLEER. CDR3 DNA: TGCGCCAGCAGCTATCGACTAGCGGGGGACGATACGCAGTATTTT. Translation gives CASSYRLAGDDTQYF.

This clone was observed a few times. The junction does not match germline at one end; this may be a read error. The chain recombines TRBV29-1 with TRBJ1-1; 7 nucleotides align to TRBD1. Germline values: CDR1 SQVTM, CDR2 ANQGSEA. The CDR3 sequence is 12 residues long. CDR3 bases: TGCAGCGTCGAGCGAGTCGGGACAGCCTATTCTTTT. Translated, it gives CSVERVGTAYSF.

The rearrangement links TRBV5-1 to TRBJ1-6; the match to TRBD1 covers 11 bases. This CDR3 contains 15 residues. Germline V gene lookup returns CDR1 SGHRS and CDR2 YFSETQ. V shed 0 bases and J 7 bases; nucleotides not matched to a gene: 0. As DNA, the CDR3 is TGCGCCAGCAGCTTGGGGGACAGGGGGAATTCACCCCTCCACTTT. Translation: CASSLGDRGNSPLHF.

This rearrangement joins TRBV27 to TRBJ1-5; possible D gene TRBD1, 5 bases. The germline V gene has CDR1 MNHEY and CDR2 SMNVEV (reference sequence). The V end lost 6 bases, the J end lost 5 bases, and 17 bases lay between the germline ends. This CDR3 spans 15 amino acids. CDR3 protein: CASSYQGQGHQPQHF. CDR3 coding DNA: TGTGCCAGCAGCTACCAGGGCCAGGGACATCAGCCCCAGCATTTT.

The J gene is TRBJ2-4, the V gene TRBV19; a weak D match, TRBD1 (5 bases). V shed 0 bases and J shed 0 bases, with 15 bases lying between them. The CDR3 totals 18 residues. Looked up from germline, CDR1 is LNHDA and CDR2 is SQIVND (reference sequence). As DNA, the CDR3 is TGTGCCAGTAGTATAGATAAGGTTCAGGGTCTAGCCAAAAACATTCAGTACTTC. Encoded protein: CASSIDKVQGLAKNIQYF.